This entry lists 12 T cell receptor beta chains sequenced from one sample in a study of OX40 agonist ivuxolimab in advanced cancers. Here immunoSEQ multiplex PCR was the method, and the copy in TCRdb shows in-frame clones only, minus some. The data show under 30,000 clones, about four fifths seen once. The specimen comprised CD4+ or CD8+ T cells sorted from blood, sampled in a trial of the OX40 agonist ivuxolimab. These receptors originate from an adult with an advanced solid tumor such as melanoma, head and neck, liver or kidney cancer.

The CDR3 is CASSIGGDLNQPQHF. In nucleotides, the CDR3 is TGTGCCAGTAGTATAGGCGGGGACCTGAATCAGCCCCAGCATTTT. V usage is TRBV19 and J usage is TRBJ1-5, with a tentative D call TRBD1 (5 bases). CDR1 LNHDA and CDR2 SQIVND come from the germline V gene (reference sequence). Trimming took 1 base from V and 4 from J, leaving 11 bases between them. This CDR3 comprises 15 residues.

This chain links TRBV27 with TRBJ2-3; D could derive from TRBD1 or TRBD2 (5 bases each). Per germline, CDR1 MNHEY and CDR2 SMNVEV (reference sequence). Trimming cost V 2 bases and J 4 bases, with 13 bases left between them. The CDR3 is 15 residues long. This CDR3 is CASSLEGREADTQYF. In DNA form, the CDR3 reads TGTGCCAGCAGTTTAGAGGGCAGGGAAGCAGATACGCAGTATTTT.

The gene calls are TRBV9 and TRBJ2-1, with 9 bases aligning to TRBD1. Germline V gene lookup returns CDR1 SGDLS and CDR2 YYNGEE. The CDR3 is 15 residues long. The V and J ends lost 4 bases and 6 bases, in that order; junction bases with no gene match: 8. CDR3 sequence reads: CASSPTGTGPNEQFF. CDR3 coding DNA: TGTGCCAGCAGCCCCACCGGGACAGGGCCCAATGAGCAGTTCTTC.

V is TRBV6-6 and J is TRBJ2-7, with D hard to call. In germline, CDR1 is MNHNY, CDR2 SVGAGI (reference sequence). This CDR3 region has 14 residues. V gave up 0 bases and J gave up 3 bases, with 9 bases separating them. The CDR3 DNA sequence: TGTGCCAGCAGTTACTCGAAGGATGGCTACGAGCAGTACTTC. This translates into CASSYSKDGYEQYF.

By proportion, this clone is medium-sized. The V gene is TRBV5-8, the J gene TRBJ2-2; D perhaps matches TRBD1 (6 bases). CDR1 and CDR2 from the germline V gene are SGHTS and YDEGEE. The CDR3 has 15 amino acids. Trimming stripped 0 bases from V and 5 bases from J, with 11 bases between. The CDR3 spells CASSLDTTGTGELFF. DNA for the CDR3: TGTGCCAGCAGCTTGGATACTACAGGGACCGGGGAGCTGTTTTTT.

V gene TRBV7-2 combines with J gene TRBJ2-7; 8 bases agree with TRBD1. Per the germline V gene, CDR1 is SGHTA and CDR2 is FQGNSA. The ends lost 5 bases at V and 7 bases at J; junction bases unmatched: 19. The CDR3 is 17 amino acids. Written as DNA, the CDR3 is TGTGCCAGCAGCCATAGCGCGGGCAGGGGGCGGCTAGGAGAGCAGTACTTC. It encodes CASSHSAGRGRLGEQYF.

This chain links TRBV11-1 with TRBJ2-7; D gene ambiguous. The germline V gene has CDR1 SGHAT and CDR2 FQDESV (reference sequence). The CDR3 has 17 residues. V shed 0 bases and J shed 0 bases, with 15 bases lying between them. Here the CDR3 reads CASSLALETVSSYEQYF. The CDR3 DNA is TGTGCCAGCAGCTTAGCGTTGGAGACGGTAAGCTCCTACGAGCAGTACTTC. Variable domain in full (rest from reference TRBV11-1 and TRBJ2-7): EAEVAQSPRYKITEKSQAVAFWCDPISGHATLYWYRQILGQGPELLVQFQDESVVDDSQLPKDRFSAERLKGVDSTLKIQPAELGDSAMYLCASSLALETVSSYEQYFGPGTRLTVT.

The V gene is TRBV19, the J gene TRBJ2-1, with 7 nucleotides matching TRBD2. The CDR3 runs to 16 residues. J lost 2 bases, V lost 1 base, and 5 bases had no gene match. Looked up from germline, CDR1 is LNHDA and CDR2 is SQIVND (reference sequence). In DNA, the CDR3 is TGTGCCAGTAGTATAGTCAGCGGGGTAGCCTACAATGAGCAGTTCTTC. Protein: CASSIVSGVAYNEQFF. Full variable domain (outside the CDR3, taken from reference TRBV19 and TRBJ2-1): DGGITQSPKYLFRKEGQNVTLSCEQNLNHDAMYWYRQDPGQGLRLIYYSQIVNDFQKGDIAEGYSVSREKKESFPLTVTSAQKNPTAFYLCASSIVSGVAYNEQFFGPGTRLTVL.

Remarks on this clone: A read error may account for a junction end that differs from germline. The rearrangement links TRBV9 to TRBJ2-3; 9 positions match TRBD2. The germline V gene encodes CDR1 SGDLS and CDR2 YYNGEE. The CDR3 runs to 14 residues. CDR3 nucleotide sequence: TGTGCCAGCAGCCTCGGGACTAGCATAGATACGCAGTATTTT. This translates into CASSLGTSIDTQYF.

CDR3 bases: TGTGCCAGTGGGACAGGCTGGAACAATGAGCAGTTCTTC. Its protein product is CASGTGWNNEQFF. V gene TRBV6-5 combines with J gene TRBJ2-1, with 8 bases aligning to TRBD1. The germline V gene encodes CDR1 MNHEY and CDR2 SVGAGI. V gave up 9 bases and J gave up 5 bases; unmatched junction bases: 6. The CDR3 totals 13 residues.

This clone was seen once. The V call is TRBV9, the J call TRBJ1-3; D gene unclear. The CDR3 contains 14 residues. Per the germline V gene, CDR1 is SGDLS and CDR2 is YYNGEE. V shed 0 bases and J shed 2 bases, with 6 bases lying between them. CDR3 protein: CASSVAGAGNTIYF. The DNA of the CDR3 is TGTGCCAGCAGCGTAGCTGGGGCTGGAAACACCATATATTTT.

This clone was seen more than once but under ten times. In nucleotides, the CDR3 is TGTGCCAGCAGCGAGGGTACTGGGACATCCGGCTACACCTTC. This codes for CASSEGTGTSGYTF. V and J are TRBV7-9 and TRBJ1-2; maybe TRBD1 (6 bases). Trimming removed 5 bases from V and 8 bases from J, with 18 bases in between. The CDR3 sequence is 14 residues long. CDR1 and CDR2 (germline): SEHNR, FQNEAQ (reference sequence).